These 16 T cell receptor beta chains came from one sample sequenced in a study of blood T cells in healthy people across ages. The authors ran a second PCR of 7 to 11 cycles using a sample-barcoded 5' primer and a J-beta primer mix. Each CDR3 protein is one row after TCRdb ran MiXCR on the 5' RACE reads. The sample records hundreds of thousands of distinct CDR3 sequences, roughly half being singletons. The sample comprised blood. These receptors originate from a man aged 55-75 years in good health.

The V gene is TRBV29-1, the J gene TRBJ2-5; a weak D match, TRBD1 (5 bases). CDR1 and CDR2 (germline): SQVTM, ANQGSEA. V dropped 3 bases and J dropped 3 bases, with 17 bases sitting between them. This CDR3 spans 15 amino acids. The CDR3 DNA reads as TGCAGCGTTGATAAGCGTTTGGGGCGCAAAGAGACCCAGTACTTC. Translation: CSVDKRLGRKETQYF.

The chain carries TRBV6-5 and TRBJ2-4, with 14 bases that match TRBD2. The closer fit of TRBJ2-7 to the DNA end suggests the J call may be wrong. This CDR3 is built from 15 residues. Germline V CDR1 and CDR2: MNHEY, SVGAGI. CDR3: CASSYPGLAGDEQYF. CDR3 DNA sequence: TGTGCCAGCAGTTACCCGGGACTAGCGGGAGACGAGCAGTACTTC.

There are a few counts of this clonotype. This chain uses TRBV20-1 with TRBJ2-1; D is perhaps TRBD1 or TRBD2 (7 bases each). V was trimmed by 5 bases and J by 7 bases, leaving 18 bases between them. CDR3 size: 14 residues. CDR1 is DFQATT and CDR2 is SNEGSKA in the germline V gene (reference sequence). CDR3 nucleotide sequence: TGCAGTGCTGGAAGCCCCCAGGGGGGGAATGAGCAGTTCTTC. Amino acid sequence: CSAGSPQGGNEQFF.

A few counts support this clonotype. The V and J genes are TRBV5-1 and TRBJ1-2; 7 positions agree with TRBD1. The CDR3 is made up of 16 amino acids. In germline, CDR1 is SGHRS, CDR2 YFSETQ. V was clipped by 7 bases and J by 3 bases; unmatched bases: 15. CDR3 coding DNA: TGCGCCAGCGCCCGTGGGGCAGGGGGAATTGACTATGGCTACACCTTC. Encoded protein: CASARGAGGIDYGYTF.

The V gene is TRBV3-1, the J gene TRBJ2-5, with D possibly matching TRBD2 (5 bases). Germline assignment: CDR1 LGHDT and CDR2 YNNKEL (reference sequence). V lost 2 bases, J lost 2 bases, and 15 bases lay in between. This CDR3 has 16 residues. DNA for the CDR3: TGTGCCAGCAGCCAAACTAGAGACCTAACTCAAGAGACCCAGTACTTC. Amino acids: CASSQTRDLTQETQYF.

J is TRBJ2-3 and V is TRBV30, with D uncertain. The CDR3 extends over 13 amino acids. Trimming pared 5 bases from V and 2 bases from J, leaving 11 bases between. The V gene's germline CDR1 is GTSNPN and CDR2 SVGIG (reference sequence). This CDR3 is CAWYVGPTDTQYF. CDR3 nucleotide sequence: TGTGCCTGGTATGTTGGTCCCACAGATACGCAGTATTTT. Full variable domain (rest looked up from reference TRBV30 and TRBJ2-3): SQTIHQWPATLVQPVGSPLSLECTVEGTSNPNLYWYRQAAGRGLQLLFYSVGIGQISSEVPQNLSASRPQDRQFILSSKKLLLSDSGFYLCAWYVGPTDTQYFGPGTRLTVL.

The rearrangement joins TRBV7-9 to TRBJ2-7, with 11 bases aligning to TRBD2. The ends lost 8 bases at V and 1 base at J; junction bases unmatched: 7. Germline V gives CDR1 SEHNR, CDR2 FQNEAQ (reference sequence). This CDR3 region has 15 residues. CDR3 bases: TGTGCCAGCGACGACGGGACTAGCGGATCCTACGAGCAGTACTTC. As protein: CASDDGTSGSYEQYF.

On this clonotype: A read error may produce the germline difference seen at one junction end. The chain uses TRBV20-1 and TRBJ1-2, with 7 positions matching TRBD1. In germline, CDR1 is DFQATT, CDR2 SNEGSKA (reference sequence). The CDR3 consists of 14 residues. Here the CDR3 DNA reads TGCAGCGCTAGGGAGACAGGGAAGAACTATGGCTACACCTTC. It encodes CSARETGKNYGYTF.

This clonotype was detected only a few times. V is TRBV6-1 and J is TRBJ2-1; 7 bases line up with TRBD1. The CDR3 extends over 12 amino acids. Looked up from germline, CDR1 is MNHNS and CDR2 is SASEGT. Losses at the gene ends were 6 bases for V and 12 bases for J; bases not matched to a gene: 8. CDR3 DNA sequence: TGTGCCAGCAGGATTTCGACAGGGAGGCAGTTCTTC. Its protein product is CASRISTGRQFF.

The chain uses TRBV6-2 or TRBV6-3 and TRBJ2-7; D not certain. From germline, CDR1 is MNHEY and CDR2 SVGEGT. CDR3 length equals 15 residues. V shed 1 base and J shed 0 bases, with 10 bases lying between them. The CDR3 DNA reads TGTGCCAGCAGTTACTTCACCTCGAGCTCCTACGAGCAGTACTTC. Its protein is CASSYFTSSSYEQYF.

The rearrangement uses TRBV7-2 and TRBJ2-7; 10 positions match TRBD2. J gave up 4 bases and V 4 bases, and 4 bases lay outside the gene matches. Germline V gene data show CDR1 as SGHTA and CDR2 as FQGNSA. The CDR3 runs to 14 residues. CDR3 in DNA: TGTGCCAGCAGCTGGGGACTAGCGCGATACGAGCAGTACTTC. It translates to CASSWGLARYEQYF.

The gene calls are TRBV12-3 or TRBV12-4 and TRBJ2-5, with 8 bases lining up with TRBD2. The CDR3 runs to 16 residues. V shed 2 bases and J 5 bases; nucleotides not matched to a gene: 10. CDR3 protein: CASSLIPGGARETQYF. CDR3 DNA sequence: TGTGCCAGCAGTTTAATTCCGGGGGGGGCCAGGGAGACCCAGTACTTC.

This clonotype was detected once. The chain is built from TRBV10-3 and TRBJ1-1; 8 nucleotides match TRBD1. Germline lookup yields CDR1 ENHRY and CDR2 SYGVKD. The length of the CDR3 is 13 residues. Unmatched junction bases numbered 4, after V lost 6 bases and J lost 4 bases. In DNA form, the CDR3 reads TGTGCCATCAGGGAGGACAGGGTCACTGAAGCTTTCTTT. Translating it yields CAIREDRVTEAFF.

This clonotype has a handful of counts. V is TRBV7-2 and J is TRBJ2-3, with 14 bases matching TRBD2. Germline values: CDR1 SGHTA, CDR2 FQGNSA. V gave up 3 bases and J gave up 4 bases; unmatched junction bases: 12. This CDR3 is 19 amino acids long. The CDR3, as DNA: TGTGCCAGCAGCTTGAAAGGACTAGCGGGAGGTTCCCCGTCAGATACGCAGTATTTT. This translates into CASSLKGLAGGSPSDTQYF.

This chain uses TRBV3-1 with TRBJ2-5; D possibly corresponds to TRBD1 (6 bases). Trimming took off 4 bases at V and 4 bases at J, with 10 bases between the two ends. The germline CDR1 and CDR2 sequences are LGHDT and YNNKEL (reference sequence). The CDR3 covers 13 residues. CDR3 DNA sequence: TGTGCCAGCAGCCGGGGACAATCAGAGACCCAGTACTTC. This codes for CASSRGQSETQYF.

The gene calls are TRBV7-2 and TRBJ2-1; TRBD2 matches at 8 bases. Germline V gene lookup returns CDR1 SGHTA and CDR2 FQGNSA. With V trimmed by 7 bases and J by 5 bases, 16 bases remained unmatched. The CDR3 is 17 amino acids. This CDR3 is CASKRPGSGMVHNEQFF. The CDR3 DNA reads as TGTGCCAGCAAGCGTCCGGGTAGCGGGATGGTCCACAATGAGCAGTTCTTC.